This entry concerns a single T cell receptor beta chain. Its antigen is undetermined. The data belong to a study of CD8 T cells in Susac syndrome. General study results and limits: The study recognized that the number of individuals in its TCR sequencing and HLA analysis was relatively small.

Diagnostic criteria defined recently for definite or probable disease were met by the Susac syndrome patients. V was trimmed by 4 bases and J by 0 bases, leaving 18 bases between them. Looked up from germline, CDR1 is KGHSH and CDR2 is LQKENI. The CDR3 runs to 17 residues. An amount of RNA that ranged from roughly 0.5 to 1 ug was reverse transcribed with random hexamers. Amplification of TCR beta CDR3 spanned 54 Vbeta and 13 Jbeta via immunoSEQ multiplex PCR. Using its own MiXCR run on the immunoSEQ multiplex PCR reads, TCRdb lists one record per CDR3 protein. Found here are approximately 180,000 distinct CDR3 sequences, over 75% of them singletons; the top ten hold about 0.1%.

The sequence came from a human donor with Susac syndrome. The sequencing sample was made of CD4+ T cells from PBMCs. The rearrangement uses TRBV18 and TRBJ1-1, with D unclear. For the CDR3, the DNA is TGTGCCAGCTCACAACCCGACGTTCCCTACATGAACACTGAAGCTTTCTTT. Translating it yields CASSQPDVPYMNTEAFF.